A selection of T cell receptor beta chains follows, all from one sample in a study of T cells in narcolepsy. The protocol was immunoSEQ multiplex PCR, while the TCRdb copy is restricted to in-frame clones and leaves out a portion. In the table there are about 24,000 clones, approximately 85% of which are singletons. Sequencing used memory (CD45RA-) CD4+ T cells from blood. These receptors all come from a human donor in good health. CDR3s include the opening cysteine and the closing phenylalanine or tryptophan. D genes are given only for firm matches. Not all rows give a size; the values are once, few, many and, for expanded clones, a class.

V	J	size	D	CDR3	DNA
TRBV5-1	TRBJ1-3	-	-	CASSLAGSGNTIYF	TGTGCCAGCAGCTTGGCAGGGAGTGGAAACACCATATATTTT
TRBV7-9	TRBJ1-4	once	-	CASSLVGNSNEKLFF	TGTGCCAGCAGCTTAGTTGGCAACTCTAATGAAAAACTGTTTTTT
TRBV11-2	TRBJ1-5	-	TRBD1	CASSLDPGGTEPQHF	TGTGCCAGCAGCTTAGATCCTGGAGGGACAGAGCCCCAGCATTTT
TRBV19	TRBJ1-2	once	TRBD1	CASQPGQGAHYGYTF	TGTGCCAGTCAGCCGGGACAGGGGGCGCACTATGGCTACACCTTC
TRBV19	TRBJ2-5	-	-	CASKRRGPQETQYF	TGTGCCAGTAAGCGTAGGGGACCCCAAGAGACCCAGTACTTC
TRBV7-8	TRBJ1-2	-	-	CASSLELVGGYTF	TGTGCCAGCAGCTTAGAATTAGTGGGTGGCTACACCTTC
TRBV6-6	TRBJ2-1	-	-	CASSLGTRGNEQFF	TGTGCCAGCAGCCTGGGCACTAGGGGCAATGAGCAGTTCTTC
TRBV9	TRBJ2-1	-	TRBD2	CASSVVAGGYNEQFF	TGTGCCAGCAGCGTAGTAGCGGGAGGCTACAATGAGCAGTTCTTC
TRBV29-1	TRBJ1-1	-	-	CSVAWTEAFF	TGCAGCGTTGCTTGGACTGAAGCTTTCTTT
TRBV7-9	TRBJ1-2	few	TRBD1	CASSSPGQGVGYTF	TGTGCCAGCAGCTCCCCGGGACAGGGGGTTGGCTACACCTTC
TRBV4-2	TRBJ1-3	-	-	CASSQRAGTVSSLGNTIYF	TGTGCCAGCAGCCAAAGGGCCGGGACGGTATCTTCTCTGGGAAACACCATATATTTT
TRBV6-6	TRBJ2-1	-	-	CASSSGQGTTYNEQFF	TGTGCCAGCAGTTCCGGGCAGGGGACTACCTACAATGAGCAGTTCTTC
TRBV11-2	TRBJ2-7	-	-	CASSLSGPGYEQYF	TGTGCCAGCAGCTTGAGCGGTCCCGGTTACGAGCAGTACTTC
TRBV14	TRBJ2-2	-	-	CASSQLGAGRANTGELFF	TGTGCCAGCAGCCAACTCGGGGCGGGACGAGCGAACACCGGGGAGCTGTTTTTT
TRBV5-1	TRBJ2-1	few	TRBD2	CASSLGLAGIEQFF	TGCGCCAGCAGCTTAGGACTAGCGGGTATTGAGCAGTTCTTC